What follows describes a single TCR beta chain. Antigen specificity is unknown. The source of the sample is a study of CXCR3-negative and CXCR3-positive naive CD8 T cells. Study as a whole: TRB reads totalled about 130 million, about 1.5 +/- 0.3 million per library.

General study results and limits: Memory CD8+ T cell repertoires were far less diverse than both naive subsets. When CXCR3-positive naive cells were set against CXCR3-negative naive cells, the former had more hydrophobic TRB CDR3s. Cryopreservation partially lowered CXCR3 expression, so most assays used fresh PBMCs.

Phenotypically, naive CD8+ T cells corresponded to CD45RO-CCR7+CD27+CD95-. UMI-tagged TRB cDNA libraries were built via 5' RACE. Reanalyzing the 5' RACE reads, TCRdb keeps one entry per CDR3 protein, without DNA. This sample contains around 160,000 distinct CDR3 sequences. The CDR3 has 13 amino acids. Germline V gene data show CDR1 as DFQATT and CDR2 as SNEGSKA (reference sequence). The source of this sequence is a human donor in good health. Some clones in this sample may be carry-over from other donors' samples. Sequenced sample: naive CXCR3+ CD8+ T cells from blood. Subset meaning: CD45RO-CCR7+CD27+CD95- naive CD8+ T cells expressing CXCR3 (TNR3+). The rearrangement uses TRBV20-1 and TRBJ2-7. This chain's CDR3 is CSARVYSSYEQYF.